This entry lists 5 T cell receptor beta chains sequenced from one sample in a study of T cell clones after liver transplantation. Sequencing used immunoSEQ multiplex PCR; TCRdb keeps in-frame clones, though not all of them. The table lists tens of thousands of clones, approximately 70% of them singletons, with over 2.5% in the top ten. Sequencing used CD4+ T cells from blood, obtained at the approximately 16-month timepoint. Receptors originate from a human patient who received a liver transplant. Certain T cells may be donor cells from the graft.

This clone has just one count. The chain recombines TRBV6-5 with TRBJ1-2, with D perhaps TRBD1 (5 bases). Germline lookup yields CDR1 MNHEY and CDR2 SVGAGI. The CDR3 is made up of 14 amino acids. The ends were cut back, 5 bases at V and 8 bases at J, with 18 bases in the middle. This chain's CDR3 is CASSKAGTEGGYTF. CDR3 nucleotides: TGTGCCAGCAGTAAGGCCGGGACGGAGGGGGGCTACACCTTC.

The chain combines TRBV19 with TRBJ1-5; D is ambiguous. V was shortened by 5 bases and J by 2 bases, with 16 bases between the two germline ends. The CDR3 totals 16 residues. Germline V lookup: CDR1 LNHDA, CDR2 SQIVND (reference sequence). As DNA, the CDR3 is TGTGCCAGTAGTGGTGGAGAGGGCTTCGGCAATCAGCCCCAGCATTTT. Residues: CASSGGEGFGNQPQHF.

Regarding this clone: The sample contains more than one DNA sequence encoding this CDR3. CDR3 loop: CASSLGGSNYGYTF. CDR3 coding DNA: TGCGCCAGCAGCTTGGGAGGCAGTAACTATGGCTACACCTTC. J is TRBJ1-2 and V is TRBV5-1, with unresolved D. The CDR3 covers 14 residues. From germline, CDR1 is SGHRS and CDR2 YFSETQ. The V and J ends lost 0 bases and 1 base respectively, with 7 bases between them.

This clone has a count of ten or more. The V gene is TRBV6-1, the J gene TRBJ1-1, with a possible D match to TRBD1 (5 bases). Germline values: CDR1 MNHNS, CDR2 SASEGT. Trimming took 6 bases from V and 13 from J, leaving 21 bases between them. This CDR3 has 13 amino acids. As DNA, the CDR3 is TGTGCCAGCAGCCCCGGGCAGGGCTTAAAGGGTTTCTTT. Amino acids: CASSPGQGLKGFF.

The chain couples TRBV5-4 to TRBJ2-2; D possibly corresponds to TRBD2 (6 bases). CDR3 length: 18 residues. V lost 2 bases and J 5 bases, leaving 22 bases between the germline ends. Germline assignment: CDR1 SGHNT and CDR2 YYREEE (reference sequence). The CDR3 DNA follows: TGTGCCAGCAGCTTCTCCCGCGGGGACTCCCGATGGACCGGGGAGCTGTTTTTT. This gives the protein CASSFSRGDSRWTGELFF.